This TCR beta chain was observed in a study of cytomegalovirus exposure and HLA in healthy donors. Germline loops: CDR1 MGHDK, CDR2 SYGVNS. Trimming left V 2 bases short and J 1 base short, with 11 bases between. The CDR3 spans 15 residues. With 60 Vbeta and 13 Jbeta primers, the PCR was carried out. Profiling relied on immunoSEQ multiplex PCR, and the TCRdb table lists in-frame clones only, not all of them. The profile covers around 140,000 clones, with more than 75% appearing a single time and around 2.9% taken by the ten largest. The sequenced sample consisted of PBMCs. This clonotype was obtained from a female donor in good health and CMV-seronegative. The chain couples TRBV25-1 to TRBJ1-2; tentative D call: TRBD1 (6 bases). CDR3 coding DNA: TGTGCCAGCAGTGAAGGAACAGGGTATAACTATGGCTACACCTTC. Protein product: CASSEGTGYNYGYTF.